Reported below is one T cell receptor (beta chain). CDR3 length: 15 residues. CDR1 is MRHNA and CDR2 is SNTAGT in the germline V gene. V lost 2 bases to trimming and J lost 4 bases; unmatched junction nucleotides: 6. These data originate in a study of T cells in Graves' hyperthyroidism and ophthalmopathy. Amplified regions were TCR beta CDR3 sequences from RNA transcripts. RT-PCR in the first round (using the HTBI primer set) targeted the TCR CDR3. TCRdb re-derived calls from the multiplex PCR reads in MiXCR, one entry per CDR3 protein. Of about 540,000 distinct CDR3 sequences listed, 40% to 55% are singletons. Exclusion followed for patients with uncontrolled infection, other autoimmune disease, pregnancy or lactation.

This sequence joins TRBV6-4 and TRBJ1-2; TRBD1 matches at 8 bases. The clonotype originates from a woman under 30 with Graves' hyperthyroidism. The sample comprised peripheral blood or thyroid tissue (not recorded which). The CDR3 coding sequence is TGTGCCAGCAGTGACCCCCGGACAGGGACCTATGGCTACACCTTC. Translation gives CASSDPRTGTYGYTF.